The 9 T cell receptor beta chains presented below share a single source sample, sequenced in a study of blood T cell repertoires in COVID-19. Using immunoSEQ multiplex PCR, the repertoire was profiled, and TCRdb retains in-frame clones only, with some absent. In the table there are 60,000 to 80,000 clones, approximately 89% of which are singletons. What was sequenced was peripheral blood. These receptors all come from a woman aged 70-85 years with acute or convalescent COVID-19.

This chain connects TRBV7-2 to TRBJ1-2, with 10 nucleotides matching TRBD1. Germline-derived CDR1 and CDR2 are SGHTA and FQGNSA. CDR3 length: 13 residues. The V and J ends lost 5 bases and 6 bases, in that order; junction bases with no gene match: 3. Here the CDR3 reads CASSHGQGDGYTF. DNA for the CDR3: TGTGCCAGCAGCCACGGACAGGGGGATGGCTACACCTTC. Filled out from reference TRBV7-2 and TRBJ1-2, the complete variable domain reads GAGVSQSPSNKVTEKGKDVELRCDPISGHTALYWYRQSLGQGLEFLIYFQGNSAPDKSGLPSDRFSAERTGGSVSTLTIQRTQQEDSAVYLCASSHGQGDGYTFGSGTRLTVV.

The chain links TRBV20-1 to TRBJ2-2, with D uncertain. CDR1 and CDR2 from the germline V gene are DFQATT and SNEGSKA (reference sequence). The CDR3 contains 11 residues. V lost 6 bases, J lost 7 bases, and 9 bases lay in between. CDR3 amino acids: CSAVDVGELFF. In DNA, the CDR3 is TGCAGTGCCGTAGATGTCGGGGAGCTGTTTTTT.

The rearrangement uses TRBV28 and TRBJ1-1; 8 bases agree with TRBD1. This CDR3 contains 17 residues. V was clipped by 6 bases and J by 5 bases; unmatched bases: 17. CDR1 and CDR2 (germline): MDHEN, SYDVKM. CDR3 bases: TGTGCCAGCAGAAGATTTAGGGCAGGGGGCGTTCGGACTGAAGCTTTCTTT. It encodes CASRRFRAGGVRTEAFF.

The CDR3 reads CASSLPGDTQYF. CDR3 nucleotide sequence: TGTGCCAGCAGCCTCCCAGGCGATACGCAGTATTTT. The rearrangement links TRBV5-4 to TRBJ2-3; D not certain. Germline-derived CDR1 and CDR2 are SGHNT and YYREEE (reference sequence). The V end was cut by 4 bases, the J end by 6 bases, with 9 bases between. This CDR3 has 12 amino acids.

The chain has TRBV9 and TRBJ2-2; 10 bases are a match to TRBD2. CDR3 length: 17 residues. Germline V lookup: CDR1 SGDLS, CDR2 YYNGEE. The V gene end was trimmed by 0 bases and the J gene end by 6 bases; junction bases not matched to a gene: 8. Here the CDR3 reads CASSVESGGLAAGELFF. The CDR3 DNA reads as TGTGCCAGCAGCGTAGAAAGCGGAGGACTAGCGGCCGGGGAGCTGTTTTTT.

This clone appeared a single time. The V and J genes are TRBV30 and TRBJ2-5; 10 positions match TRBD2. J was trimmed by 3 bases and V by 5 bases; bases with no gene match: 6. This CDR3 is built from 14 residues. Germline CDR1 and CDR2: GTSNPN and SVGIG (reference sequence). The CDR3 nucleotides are TGTGCCTGGGGGAGCGGGAGGGATAAAGAGACCCAGTACTTC. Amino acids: CAWGSGRDKETQYF.

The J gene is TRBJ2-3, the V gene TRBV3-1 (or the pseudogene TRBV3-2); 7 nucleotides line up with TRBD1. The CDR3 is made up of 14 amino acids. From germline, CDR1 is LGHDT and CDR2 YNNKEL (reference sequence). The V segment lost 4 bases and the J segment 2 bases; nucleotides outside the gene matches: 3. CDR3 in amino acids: CASSRTGNTDTQYF. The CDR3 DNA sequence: TGTGCCAGCAGCCGGACAGGCAACACAGATACGCAGTATTTT.

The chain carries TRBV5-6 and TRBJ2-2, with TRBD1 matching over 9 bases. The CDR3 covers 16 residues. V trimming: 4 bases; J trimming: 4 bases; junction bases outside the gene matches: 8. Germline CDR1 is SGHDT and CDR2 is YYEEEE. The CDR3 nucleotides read TGTGCCAGCAGCCCAACAGGGGGCATAAGCACCGGGGAGCTGTTTTTT. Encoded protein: CASSPTGGISTGELFF.

DNA for the CDR3: TGTGCCATCATGGAGCGGGAGGGCTCCTACGAGCAGTACTTC. Amino acids: CAIMEREGSYEQYF. The genes are TRBV10-3 and TRBJ2-7; 10 bases map to TRBD2. The CDR3 length is 14 residues. The germline CDR1 and CDR2 sequences are ENHRY and SYGVKD. V dropped 7 bases and J dropped 0; count of bases not matched to a gene: 3.